This passage covers 25 T cell receptor beta chains from one sample sequenced in a study of human T cells and chemical hapten exposure. TCRdb re-analysed the RACE reads in MiXCR, keeping a single row per CDR3 protein. The table lists 35,000 to 50,000 distinct CDR3 sequences, over 9.5% of them singletons, with approximately 5.9% in the top ten. Time point noted: pre-sensitization, week 0. Treatment in this sample: therapeutic diphenylcyclopropenone sensitization with weekly scalp DPC. The material was whole blood, obtained in connection with sensitization to the hapten diphenylcyclopropenone (DPC). The receptors shown here come from a young man with alopecia areata. Some clones in this sample may be carry-over from other donors' samples.

This clonotype came up many times. This chain's CDR3 is CAISELEAGELFF. The CDR3, as DNA: TGTGCCATCAGTGAGTTGGAGGCCGGGGAGCTGTTTTTT. V is TRBV10-3 and J is TRBJ2-2; the D gene is possibly TRBD2 (5 bases). The V gene's germline CDR1 is ENHRY and CDR2 SYGVKD. Trimming removed 1 base at V and 6 bases at J, with 6 bases between. The CDR3 spans 13 residues.

This clonotype was seen at least ten times. The rearrangement joins TRBV5-1 to TRBJ2-6, with D unresolved. Trimming shortened V by 0 bases and J by 1 base, and 2 bases separated the two germline ends. In germline, CDR1 is SGHRS, CDR2 YFSETQ. The CDR3 contains 14 residues. CDR3 nucleotide sequence: TGCGCCAGCAGCTTGGTGTCTGGGGCCAACGTCCTGACTTTC. Protein: CASSLVSGANVLTF. Based on the CDR3 plus reference TRBV5-1 and TRBJ2-6, the full variable domain is KAGVTQTPRYLIKTRGQQVTLSCSPISGHRSVSWYQQTPGQGLQFLFEYFSETQRNKGNFPGRFSGRQFSNSRSEMNVSTLELGDSALYLCASSLVSGANVLTFGAGSRLTVL.

The V call is TRBV29-1, the J call TRBJ1-2, with D possibly being TRBD1 (5 bases). Germline V gene data show CDR1 as SQVTM and CDR2 as ANQGSEA. The CDR3 is made up of 12 amino acids. V was trimmed by 6 bases and J by 8 bases, leaving 16 bases between them. The CDR3 protein is CSVPLGGFGYTF. In nucleotides, the CDR3 is TGCAGCGTCCCCCTGGGGGGATTCGGCTACACCTTC.

In its sample, this clonotype was seen a few times. This chain uses TRBV18 with TRBJ1-1; D is ambiguous. V was trimmed by 3 bases and J by 0 bases, leaving 5 bases between them. CDR1 is KGHSH and CDR2 is LQKENI in the germline V gene. CDR3 length equals 13 residues. The DNA of the CDR3 is TGTGCCAGCTCACCGGGTTTGAACACTGAAGCTTTCTTT. Encoded protein: CASSPGLNTEAFF.

This clonotype occurred many times. This sequence joins TRBV20-1 and TRBJ1-5; a possible D gene is TRBD1 (5 bases). V was shortened by 6 bases and J by 0 bases, with 9 bases between the two germline ends. Germline CDR1 reads DFQATT; CDR2 reads SNEGSKA (reference sequence). The CDR3 extends over 13 amino acids. The chain's CDR3 is CSAEDSSNQPQHF. CDR3 coding DNA: TGCAGTGCAGAAGACAGTAGCAATCAGCCCCAGCATTTT.

This clonotype was counted at least ten times. The J gene is TRBJ1-5, the V gene TRBV12-3 or TRBV12-4, with 7 bases lining up with TRBD1. The CDR3 length is 15 residues. V was clipped by 8 bases and J by 3 bases; unmatched bases: 10. CDR3 coding DNA: TGTGCCAGCGGAGGGGGCGGAGATATCAATCAGCCCCAGCATTTT. Its translation is CASGGGGDINQPQHF.

This chain connects TRBV25-1 to TRBJ2-1; possibly TRBD2 for D (6 bases). CDR3 size: 13 residues. Trimming left V 8 bases short and J 7 bases short, with 15 bases between. The V gene's germline CDR1 is MGHDK and CDR2 SYGVNS. For the CDR3, the DNA is TGTGCCAGCCGGGACGGGGGACGGAATGAGCAGTTCTTC. The encoded protein is CASRDGGRNEQFF.

As for this clonotype: One base away lies a much larger clone, so this may be a sequencing read error. The chain's CDR3 is CASSARQVAYTEAFF. The DNA for the CDR3 is TGTGCCAGCAGCGCGAGACAGGTGGCATACACTGAAGCTTTCTTT. The gene calls are TRBV5-4 and TRBJ1-1; D possibly corresponds to TRBD1 (6 bases). Looked up from germline, CDR1 is SGHNT and CDR2 is YYREEE (reference sequence). This CDR3 is built from 15 residues. The V and J ends lost 4 bases and 3 bases respectively, with 16 bases between them.

This clonotype was observed at least ten times. The V and J genes are TRBV29-1 and TRBJ2-1; tentative D call: TRBD2 (5 bases). This CDR3 has 16 residues. With 0 bases removed from V and 5 bases from J, the gap between germline ends came to 17 bases. Germline CDR1 SQVTM, CDR2 ANQGSEA. The CDR3: CSVEEDYPKGNNEQFF. The CDR3 DNA reads TGCAGCGTTGAAGAAGACTACCCGAAAGGAAACAATGAGCAGTTCTTC.

This clonotype has only a few counts. The chain uses TRBV10-1 and TRBJ2-3; no definite D call. The CDR3 extends over 14 amino acids. The ends were cut back, 0 bases at V and 0 bases at J, with 4 bases in the middle. The V gene's germline CDR1 is WNHNN and CDR2 SYGVQD (reference sequence). CDR3 sequence (DNA): TGCGCCAGCAGTGAGTCGACTAGCACAGATACGCAGTATTTT. This encodes CASSESTSTDTQYF.

This clonotype appeared many times. This sequence joins TRBV7-3 and TRBJ2-5, with a possible D match to TRBD2 (6 bases). The germline CDR1 and CDR2 sequences are SGHTA and FQGTGA. V gave up 5 bases and J gave up 5 bases, with 18 bases separating them. The CDR3 is 15 residues long. The CDR3 coding sequence is TGTGCCAGCAGCCACGGGATGGCGGGAAGTGAGACCCAGTACTTC. This sequence encodes CASSHGMAGSETQYF.

This clonotype was seen ten or more times. The genes are TRBV18 and TRBJ1-5, with no clear D. The germline CDR1 and CDR2 sequences are KGHSH and LQKENI. The V gene lost 1 base and the J gene lost 5 bases, with 3 bases spanning the gap. CDR3 length: 12 residues. The CDR3 nucleotides are TGTGCCAGCTCACCACAGGATCAGCCCCAGCATTTT. This gives the protein CASSPQDQPQHF.

Ten or more counts support this clonotype. This chain connects TRBV6-2 or TRBV6-3 to TRBJ2-1, with no clear D. In germline, CDR1 is MNHEY, CDR2 SVGEGT. V lost 0 bases and J 9 bases, leaving 12 bases between the germline ends. This CDR3 spans 14 amino acids. This CDR3 reads CASSYSSVMGEQFF. CDR3 sequence (DNA): TGTGCCAGCAGTTACTCGTCTGTGATGGGTGAGCAGTTCTTC.

This clonotype was detected many times. CDR3 DNA sequence: TGTGCCAGCAGTTTTCTAGCAGGGGGCAACAATCAGCCCCAGCATTTT. This gives the protein CASSFLAGGNNQPQHF. V and J are TRBV12-3 or TRBV12-4 and TRBJ1-5; 8 bases agree with TRBD1. V lost 3 bases, J lost 3 bases, and 7 bases stayed unmatched. The CDR3 has 16 residues.

This chain connects TRBV6-6 to TRBJ2-3, with 7 bases lining up with TRBD1. The germline V gene encodes CDR1 MNHNY and CDR2 SVGAGI (reference sequence). The trim removed 6 bases at V and 3 bases at J, leaving 6 bases unmatched. The CDR3 spans 14 residues. DNA for the CDR3: TGTGCCAGCAGCCGAACAGGGGTGACAGATACGCAGTATTTT. Protein product: CASSRTGVTDTQYF.

The rearrangement joins TRBV1 to TRBJ2-7; the table's D call of TRBD2 was not tested on the DNA. TRBV1 is designated a pseudogene. The CDR3 spans 18 residues. CDR3 DNA sequence: TGCACCAGCAGCCAACCCTGGGGACTAGCGGGAAGCCACTACGAGCAGTACGTC. Translated, it gives CTSSQPWGLAGSHYEQYV.

This clonotype was counted ten times or more. The V call is TRBV6-2 or TRBV6-3, the J call TRBJ2-7; no firm D call. CDR1 is MNHEY and CDR2 is SVGEGT in the germline V gene. The germline V and J ends were trimmed by 4 bases and 2 bases, with 18 bases remaining between them. The length of the CDR3 is 16 residues. As DNA, the CDR3 is TGTGCCAGCAGTTCCCCGTCTGTACTGAGGACCTACGAGCAGTACGTC. It specifies CASSSPSVLRTYEQYV.

The CDR3 coding sequence is TGTGCCAGCAGTCACTGGCAGGGTGAGCAGTTCTTC. The encoded protein is CASSHWQGEQFF. The V call is TRBV6-2 or TRBV6-3, the J call TRBJ2-1; possible D gene TRBD1, 5 bases. CDR1 and CDR2 from the germline V gene are MNHEY and SVGEGT. This CDR3 is built from 12 residues. The V end was cut by 5 bases, the J end by 9 bases, with 11 bases between.

The gene calls are TRBV27 and TRBJ2-7; D is possibly TRBD1 (7 bases). The CDR3 length is 17 residues. CDR1 is MNHEY and CDR2 is SMNVEV in the germline V gene (reference sequence). The V and J ends lost 5 bases and 2 bases respectively, with 22 bases between them. CDR3 in amino acids: CASSIKQGRRPTYEQYV. The CDR3 DNA sequence: TGTGCCAGCAGTATAAAACAGGGGAGGAGGCCCACCTACGAGCAGTACGTC.

This clonotype came up many times. The chain couples TRBV2 to TRBJ2-7; 7 positions match TRBD1. Trimming took 0 bases from V and 6 from J; bases not matched to a gene: 5. Germline CDR1 reads SNHLY; CDR2 reads FYNNEI. This CDR3 comprises 14 residues. The CDR3 reads CASSEAYRGLEQYF. In DNA form, the CDR3 reads TGTGCCAGCAGTGAAGCGTACAGGGGTCTCGAGCAGTACTTC.

This clonotype was observed at least ten times. The chain combines TRBV6-1 with TRBJ1-2; 7 positions agree with TRBD1. With 6 bases clipped from V and 5 bases from J, the junction kept 9 bases outside the gene matches. The V gene's germline CDR1 is MNHNS and CDR2 SASEGT. CDR3 length: 14 amino acids. CDR3 DNA sequence: TGTGCCAGCAGGGCAGGGACAGCAAATTATGGCTACACCTTC. Protein product: CASRAGTANYGYTF.

This clonotype was seen only a few times. This chain uses TRBV7-9 with TRBJ1-2, with TRBD1 matching 8 bases. This CDR3 region has 17 residues. Germline V lookup: CDR1 SEHNR, CDR2 FQNEAQ (reference sequence). J lost 3 bases, V lost 5 bases, and 14 bases had no gene match. This chain's CDR3 is CASSPRAAGQVHYGYTF. As DNA, the CDR3 is TGTGCCAGCAGCCCGCGGGCCGCGGGACAGGTACACTATGGCTACACCTTC.

This clonotype was detected many times. The chain carries TRBV7-3 and TRBJ2-2, with 8 nucleotides matching TRBD2. Germline V CDR1 and CDR2: SGHTA, FQGTGA. This CDR3 is 16 amino acids long. J gave up 6 bases and V 0 bases, and 6 bases lay outside the gene matches. For the CDR3, the DNA is TGTGCCAGCAGCTTAACCCGAATAGCGGGATCCGGGGAGCTGTTTTTT. Encoded protein: CASSLTRIAGSGELFF. The variable domain in full, completed from reference TRBV7-3 and TRBJ2-2, reads GAGVSQTPSNKVTEKGKYVELRCDPISGHTALYWYRQSLGQGPEFLIYFQGTGAADDSGLPNDRFFAVRPEGSVSTLKIQRTERGDSAVYLCASSLTRIAGSGELFFGEGSRLTVL.

This clonotype was counted a few times. The rearrangement joins TRBV27 to TRBJ1-5; unclear D gene. There are 16 residues in the CDR3. Germline CDR1 and CDR2: MNHEY and SMNVEV (reference sequence). Between the trimmed V and J ends, which lost 4 bases and 0 bases, there was a span of 13 bases. CDR3 residues: CASSSDGKNSNQPQHF. CDR3 sequence (DNA): TGTGCCAGCAGTTCAGACGGAAAAAATAGCAATCAGCCCCAGCATTTT.

This chain links TRBV29-1 with TRBJ2-1; D not certain. The germline gives CDR1 SQVTM, CDR2 ANQGSEA. The V end was cut by 0 bases, the J end by 1 base, with 13 bases between. The CDR3 is 16 amino acids. The CDR3, as DNA: TGCAGCGTTGAAGATATCACAGTTCCTTCCTACAATGAGCAGTTCTTC. Translation: CSVEDITVPSYNEQFF.